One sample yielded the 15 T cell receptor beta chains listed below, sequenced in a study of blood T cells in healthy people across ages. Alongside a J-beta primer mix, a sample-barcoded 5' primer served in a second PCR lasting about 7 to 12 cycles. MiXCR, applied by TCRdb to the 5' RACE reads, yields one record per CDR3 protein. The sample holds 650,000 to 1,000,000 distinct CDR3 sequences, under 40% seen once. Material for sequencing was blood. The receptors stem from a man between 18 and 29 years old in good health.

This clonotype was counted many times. The CDR3 here is CSARPDTQYF. The CDR3 nucleotides read TGCAGTGCTAGACCGGATACGCAGTATTTT. The chain employs TRBV20-1 and TRBJ2-3; D uncertain. This CDR3 is built from 10 residues. With 2 bases removed from V and 6 bases from J, the gap between germline ends came to 3 bases. CDR1 DFQATT and CDR2 SNEGSKA come from the germline V gene (reference sequence).

The CDR3 region is CASSLGLRVAGGRTDTQYF. The CDR3 nucleotides read TGCGCCAGCAGCTTGGGTCTGCGCGTAGCGGGGGGCCGCACAGATACGCAGTATTTT. The rearrangement uses TRBV5-1 and TRBJ2-3, with 10 positions matching TRBD2. Germline values: CDR1 SGHRS, CDR2 YFSETQ. The CDR3 runs 19 residues. Losses at the gene ends were 0 bases for V and 1 base for J; bases not matched to a gene: 11.

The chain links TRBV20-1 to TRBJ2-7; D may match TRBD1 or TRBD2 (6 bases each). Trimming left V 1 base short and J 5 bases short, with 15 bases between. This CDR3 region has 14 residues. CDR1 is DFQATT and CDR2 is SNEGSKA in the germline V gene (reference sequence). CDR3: CSARVRGRRDEQYF. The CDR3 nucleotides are TGCAGTGCTAGAGTCCGGGGGCGTCGAGACGAGCAGTACTTC.

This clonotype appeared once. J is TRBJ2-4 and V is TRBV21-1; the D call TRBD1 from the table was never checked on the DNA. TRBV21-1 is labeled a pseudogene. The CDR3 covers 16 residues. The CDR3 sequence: CASSNYRGQAKNIQYF. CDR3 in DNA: TGTGCCAGCAGCAACTACAGGGGGCAAGCCAAAAACATTCAGTACTTC.

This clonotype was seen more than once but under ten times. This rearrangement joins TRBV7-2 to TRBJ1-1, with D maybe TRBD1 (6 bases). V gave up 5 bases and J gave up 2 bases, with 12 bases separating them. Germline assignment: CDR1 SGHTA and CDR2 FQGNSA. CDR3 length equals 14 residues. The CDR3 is CASSAQQGNTEAFF. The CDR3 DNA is TGTGCCAGCAGCGCCCAACAGGGTAACACTGAAGCTTTCTTT.

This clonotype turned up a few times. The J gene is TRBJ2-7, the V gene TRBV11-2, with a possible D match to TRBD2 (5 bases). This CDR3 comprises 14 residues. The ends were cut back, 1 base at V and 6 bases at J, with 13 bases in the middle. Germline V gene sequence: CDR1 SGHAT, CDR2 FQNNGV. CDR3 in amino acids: CASSLVNESGEQYF. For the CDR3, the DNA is TGTGCCAGCAGCTTAGTTAATGAGAGCGGCGAGCAGTACTTC.

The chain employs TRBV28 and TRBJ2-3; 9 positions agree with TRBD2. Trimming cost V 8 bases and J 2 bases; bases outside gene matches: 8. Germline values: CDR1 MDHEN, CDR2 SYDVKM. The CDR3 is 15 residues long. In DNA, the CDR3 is TGTGCCAGCGCTCCGACTAGCGGTATCACAGATACGCAGTATTTT. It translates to CASAPTSGITDTQYF.

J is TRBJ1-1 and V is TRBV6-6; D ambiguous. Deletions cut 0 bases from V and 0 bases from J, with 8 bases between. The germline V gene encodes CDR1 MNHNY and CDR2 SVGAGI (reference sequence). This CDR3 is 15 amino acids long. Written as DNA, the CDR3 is TGTGCCAGCAGTTACTCGGCCACGATGAACACTGAAGCTTTCTTT. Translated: CASSYSATMNTEAFF.

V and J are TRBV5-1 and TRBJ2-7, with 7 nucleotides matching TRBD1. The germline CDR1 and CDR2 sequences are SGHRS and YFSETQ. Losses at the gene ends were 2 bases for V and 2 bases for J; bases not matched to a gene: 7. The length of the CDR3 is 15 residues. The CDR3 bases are TGCGCCAGCAGCTTAAGACAGGGAAGGACCTACGAGCAGTACTTC. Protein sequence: CASSLRQGRTYEQYF.

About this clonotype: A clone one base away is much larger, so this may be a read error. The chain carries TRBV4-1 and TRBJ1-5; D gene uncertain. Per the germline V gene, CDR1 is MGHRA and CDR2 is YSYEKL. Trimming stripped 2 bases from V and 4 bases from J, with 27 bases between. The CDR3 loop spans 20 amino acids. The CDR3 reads CASSQFLDLNLDPTNQPQHF. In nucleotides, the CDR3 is TGCGCCAGCAGCCAATTCTTAGACCTCAATCTAGATCCTACTAATCAGCCCCAGCATTTT.

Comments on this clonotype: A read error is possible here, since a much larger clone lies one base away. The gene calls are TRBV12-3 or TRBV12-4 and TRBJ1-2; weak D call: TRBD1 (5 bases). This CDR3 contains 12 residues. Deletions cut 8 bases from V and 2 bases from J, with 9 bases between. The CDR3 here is CASDGGNYGYTF. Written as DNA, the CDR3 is TGTGCCAGCGACGGGGGGAACTATGGCTACACCTTC.

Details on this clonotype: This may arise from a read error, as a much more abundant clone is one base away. In DNA form, the CDR3 reads TGTGCCAGCAGTTACACCTATGAGCAGTTCTTC. Residues: CASSYTYEQFF. The genes are TRBV6-2 or TRBV6-3 and TRBJ2-1; no clear D gene. V lost 2 bases, J lost 8 bases, and 4 bases lay in between. In germline, CDR1 is MNHEY, CDR2 SVGEGT. CDR3 length: 11 amino acids.

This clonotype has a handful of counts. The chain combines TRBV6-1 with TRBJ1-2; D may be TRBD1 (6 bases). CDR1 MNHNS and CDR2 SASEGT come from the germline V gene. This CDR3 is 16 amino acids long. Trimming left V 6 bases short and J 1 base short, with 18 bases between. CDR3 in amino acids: CASSLTRDIINYGYTF. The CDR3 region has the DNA TGTGCCAGCAGCCTCACGCGGGACATTATTAACTATGGCTACACCTTC.

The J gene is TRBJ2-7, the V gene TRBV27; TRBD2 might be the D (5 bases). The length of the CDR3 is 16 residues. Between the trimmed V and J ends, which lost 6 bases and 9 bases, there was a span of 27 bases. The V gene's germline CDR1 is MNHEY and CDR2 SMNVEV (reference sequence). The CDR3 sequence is CASSPPLRSFGSGQYF. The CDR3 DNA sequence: TGTGCCAGCAGCCCCCCCCTCCGGTCGTTTGGGAGCGGGCAGTACTTC.

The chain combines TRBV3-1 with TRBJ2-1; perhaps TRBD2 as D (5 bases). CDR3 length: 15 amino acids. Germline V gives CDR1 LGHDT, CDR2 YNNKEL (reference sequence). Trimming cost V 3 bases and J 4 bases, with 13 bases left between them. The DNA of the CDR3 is TGTGCCAGCAGCCAGGACCCTGGGAGATACAATGAGCAGTTCTTC. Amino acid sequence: CASSQDPGRYNEQFF.